A single sample gave rise to the 14 T cell receptor beta chains below, sequenced in a study of a mutant IDH1 vaccine in newly diagnosed glioma. TCRdb's copy holds only in-frame clones and misses some; the assay was immunoSEQ multiplex PCR. The repertoire holds approximately 56,000 clones, with around 60% as singletons. These TCRs' antigens remain unknown. Documented time point: week 47, end of study. In every dose of vaccine, 300 ug of mutant IDH1 20-mer peptide was given alongside topical imiquimod. The specimen was peripheral blood mononuclear cells (PBMCs), collected from a glioma patient whose treatment included an IDH1 peptide vaccine. These receptors were taken from a man aged 35-49 years with glioma. Some clones in this sample may be carry-over from other donors' samples.

The gene calls are TRBV2 and TRBJ1-2, with TRBD1 identical over 7 bases. Germline V gene sequence: CDR1 SNHLY, CDR2 FYNNEI. CDR3 length: 13 residues. V shed 4 bases and J 3 bases; nucleotides not matched to a gene: 2. This CDR3 is CASSADRDYGYTF. The CDR3 DNA is TGTGCCAGCAGTGCAGACAGGGACTATGGCTACACCTTC.

V usage is TRBV27 and J usage is TRBJ1-4; D call uncertain. Trimming took 4 bases from V and 0 from J, leaving 12 bases between them. CDR3 length equals 16 residues. Germline V CDR1 and CDR2: MNHEY, SMNVEV (reference sequence). The CDR3 DNA is TGTGCCAGCAGTTCCCGTATACGGGCAACTAATGAAAAACTGTTTTTT. Encoded protein: CASSSRIRATNEKLFF.

CDR3 in amino acids: CASSQTGLNQPQHF. CDR3 DNA sequence: TGTGCCAGCAGCCAGACAGGACTCAATCAGCCCCAGCATTTT. The J gene is TRBJ1-5, the V gene TRBV5-8; maybe TRBD1 (6 bases). V lost 4 bases to trimming and J lost 3 bases, with 11 bases between them. CDR1 and CDR2 from the germline V gene are SGHTS and YDEGEE. The CDR3 has 14 residues.

V gene TRBV7-9 combines with J gene TRBJ1-5, with unresolved D. V was cut by 3 bases and J by 4 bases, with 16 bases left in between. From germline, CDR1 is SEHNR and CDR2 FQNEAQ (reference sequence). The CDR3 spans 16 residues. Here the CDR3 DNA reads TGTGCCAGCAGCTTCTCGGGAGGGAGATGGAATCAGCCCCAGCATTTT. Protein product: CASSFSGGRWNQPQHF.

This clone has more than one count but fewer than ten. V usage is TRBV7-9 and J usage is TRBJ1-2; 7 bases match TRBD1. The CDR3 sequence is 15 residues long. The junction had 5 bases not matched to a gene; V was cut back by 3 bases and J by 1 base. CDR1 and CDR2 from the germline V gene are SEHNR and FQNEAQ (reference sequence). The CDR3 reads CASSFSGTDNYGYTF. In DNA, the CDR3 is TGTGCCAGCAGCTTCTCCGGGACAGATAACTATGGCTACACCTTC.

In this sample, this clone turned up once. No conserved phenylalanine or tryptophan ends this CDR3, so it is likely a read error. No DNA is shown, since the ends of the CDR3 on it are uncertain; the CDR3 is the one TCRdb lists. This chain links TRBV2 with TRBJ1-2; the table assigns TRBD1, which was not confirmed against the DNA. The germline gives CDR1 SNHLY, CDR2 FYNNEI. Both ends counted, the CDR3 spans 11 residues. Here the CDR3 reads CASTDEGVLAL.

This clone was seen more than once but under ten times. V usage is TRBV19 and J usage is TRBJ1-5; D call uncertain. Germline V gives CDR1 LNHDA, CDR2 SQIVND (reference sequence). The CDR3 has 12 amino acids. Trimming removed 7 bases at V and 5 bases at J, with 9 bases between. The CDR3, as DNA: TGTGCCAGTACAATCCGGGATCAGCCCCAGCATTTT. It codes for CASTIRDQPQHF.

This clone came up many times. The chain combines TRBV2 with TRBJ1-5; D is undetermined. V lost 2 bases and J lost 6, with 17 bases in between. The CDR3 extends over 16 amino acids. Germline loops: CDR1 SNHLY, CDR2 FYNNEI. CDR3 region: CASSETPGMEGQPQHF. CDR3 DNA: TGTGCCAGCAGTGAAACGCCCGGGATGGAAGGTCAGCCCCAGCATTTT.

The chain has TRBV5-1 and TRBJ2-7, with D tentatively TRBD1 (6 bases). Between the trimmed V and J ends, which lost 0 bases and 6 bases, there was a span of 13 bases. The CDR3 runs to 14 residues. Germline lookup yields CDR1 SGHRS and CDR2 YFSETQ. The CDR3 region is CASSLGGGQPEQYF. The CDR3 nucleotides read TGCGCCAGCAGCTTGGGAGGGGGTCAGCCCGAGCAGTACTTC.

This rearrangement joins TRBV29-1 to TRBJ1-4; D gene uncertain. Trimming cost V 7 bases and J 7 bases, with 13 bases left between them. Looked up from germline, CDR1 is SQVTM and CDR2 is ANQGSEA. The CDR3 has 12 amino acids. The DNA for the CDR3 is TGCAGCGGGAGAACGGGTAGTGAAAAACTGTTTTTT. Protein: CSGRTGSEKLFF. Combining the CDR3 with reference TRBV29-1 and TRBJ1-4 gives the whole variable domain SAVISQKPSRDICQRGTSLTIQCQVDSQVTMMFWYRQQPGQSLTLIATANQGSEATYESGFVIDKFPISRPNLTFSTLTVSNMSPEDSSIYLCSGRTGSEKLFFGSGTQLSVL.

The chain uses TRBV7-2 and TRBJ1-6; 7 nucleotides match TRBD1. Looked up from germline, CDR1 is SGHTA and CDR2 is FQGNSA. The CDR3 spans 14 residues. Trimming cost V 5 bases and J 4 bases; bases outside gene matches: 2. The CDR3 nucleotides are TGTGCCAGCAGCCCGGGACAGTATAATTCACCCCTCCACTTT. This codes for CASSPGQYNSPLHF.

CDR3 nucleotide sequence: TGTGCCAGCAGCTTGCCAGGGAAGGGCTATGGCTACACCTTC. The encoded protein is CASSLPGKGYGYTF. This rearrangement joins TRBV5-4 to TRBJ1-2; D is perhaps TRBD1 (5 bases). V dropped 1 base and J dropped 4 bases, with 11 bases sitting between them. From germline, CDR1 is SGHNT and CDR2 YYREEE (reference sequence). The CDR3 extends over 14 amino acids.

The chain has TRBV27 and TRBJ2-2; D is unclear. The CDR3 runs to 15 residues. CDR1 MNHEY and CDR2 SMNVEV come from the germline V gene (reference sequence). V lost 7 bases to trimming and J lost 1 base, with 13 bases between them. CDR3 nucleotide sequence: TGTGCCAGCACACCTTTCTGGGGGAACACCGGGGAGCTGTTTTTT. Translated: CASTPFWGNTGELFF.

J is TRBJ2-7 and V is TRBV5-4, with D possibly TRBD1 on 7 matching bases. Germline V gene lookup returns CDR1 SGHNT and CDR2 YYREEE (reference sequence). This CDR3 contains 13 residues. The V end lost 4 bases, the J end lost 3 bases, and 11 bases lay between the germline ends. The DNA for the CDR3 is TGTGCCAGCAGCGCGGGGACAGACTACGAGCAGTACTTC. It encodes CASSAGTDYEQYF.